Listed below are T cell receptor beta chains from one sample, sequenced in a study of blood T cell repertoires in COVID-19. Produced via immunoSEQ multiplex PCR; TCRdb's table is partial and in-frame only. Among about 91,000 clones listed, approximately 80% were seen once. Sequences were obtained from peripheral blood. The source is a man in his 70s with acute or convalescent COVID-19. Both conserved end residues are trimmed from each CDR3.

TRBJ2-3,TRBV27,14,ASSLTSGAVWDTQY
TRBJ1-4,TRBV3-1/TRBV3-2,13,ASSLSGTTNEKLF
TRBJ1-2,TRBV30,11,ARDREGPYGYT
TRBJ1-2,TRBV7-2,13,ASSLNGRVGYGYT
TRBJ2-2,TRBV5-1,16,ASSLGLAGGLNTGELF
TRBJ2-2,TRBV2,14,ASEPPGQGDTGELF
TRBJ2-7,TRBV5-1,14,ASSLGGDRSSYEQY
TRBJ2-1,TRBV7-3,13,ASSHPGALNNEQF
TRBJ1-2,TRBV9,14,ASSAFVGQGGGGYT
TRBJ2-2,TRBV10-3,13,AIRAGTTNTGELF
TRBJ2-1,TRBV6-5,12,AIKGQGAGNEQF
TRBJ2-5,TRBV4-1,12,ASSQEGRAETQY
TRBJ1-1,TRBV13,10,ASSPRSGEAF
TRBJ2-1,TRBV24-1,11,ATSIGPTGGQF
TRBJ2-4,TRBV7-9,12,ASSPGTGINIQY
TRBJ2-2,TRBV29-1,12,SVEVPGYTGELF
TRBJ1-6,TRBV7-9,13,ASSWTGGTNSPLH
TRBJ1-1,TRBV7-2,10,ASRAGQGKAF
TRBJ1-2,TRBV5-6,12,ASSLGTGIYGYT
TRBJ2-1,TRBV13,14,ASSYLGQSLYNEQF
TRBJ1-2,TRBV5-5,12,ASSLTGGISGYT
TRBJ1-6,TRBV6-5,11,ASVGQGRSPLH
TRBJ2-1,TRBV19,11,ASSIDRSNEQF
TRBJ1-1,TRBV7-3,11,ASSSDRGNEAF
TRBJ1-4,TRBV6-5,14,ASSYSKGVTNEKLF
TRBJ2-5,TRBV5-5,13,ASSSSGTEQETQY
TRBJ2-3,TRBV9,11,ASSVSGTDTQY
TRBJ2-5,TRBV6-1,15,ASSEMLYGTAQETQY
TRBJ2-1,TRBV18,14,ASSLISSGIYNEQF
TRBJ1-2,TRBV2,13,ASRSPTKGVDGYT
TRBJ1-1,TRBV7-9,12,ASSTGTAGTEAF
TRBJ2-3,TRBV5-6,13,ASSFGQGWTDTQY
TRBJ2-1,TRBV3-1/TRBV3-2,13,ASRRLSGSDNEQF
TRBJ2-2,TRBV7-9,11,ASSSERGRELF
TRBJ2-1,TRBV11-2,14,ASSLAFFEGAAEQF
TRBJ1-5,TRBV2,12,ASSVGQSNQPQH
TRBJ1-1,TRBV6-5,13,ASSVPGIKNTEAF
TRBJ2-2,TRBV6-1,16,ASSARGSGGPNTGELF
TRBJ1-3,TRBV5-1,14,ASSLGATGTGNTIY
TRBJ2-2,TRBV6-5,14,ASSYSYRGGTGELF
TRBJ2-2,TRBV14,11,ASRDRGRRELF
TRBJ1-4,TRBV9,13,ASSVGGQGSEKLF
TRBJ2-3,TRBV5-1,11,ASNLFRTDTQY
TRBJ1-1,TRBV2,14,ASSRTGGGLNTEAF